This is a list of T cell receptor beta chains from one sample in a study of STAT5B mutations in CD4+ large granular lymphocyte leukemia. TCRdb's copy holds only in-frame clones and misses some; the assay was immunoSEQ multiplex PCR. This table has more than 30,000 clones, 78% appearing once. The sample comprised CD4+ T cells from blood buffy coats. The receptor set was obtained from a human donor in good health. The conserved cysteine and the conserved F or W are not part of the CDR3 here. Fields, in order: D gene, V gene, J gene, CDR3 protein. The D gene is left open where the match is weak.

.	TRBV6-5	TRBJ1-5	ASSPEGGWEQPQH
.	TRBV15	TRBJ2-5	ATSRATGSQETQY
.	TRBV9	TRBJ2-1	ASSVGGWLAGSNEQF
.	TRBV5-6	TRBJ1-2	ASSLGLQDSNYGYT
.	TRBV11-1	TRBJ1-6	ASSFRQADNSPLH
.	TRBV11-1	TRBJ1-1	ASSRRENTEAF
TRBD1	TRBV9	TRBJ2-3	ASSGGTGVRTDTQY
TRBD1	TRBV7-9	TRBJ1-2	ASSWTGNGYT
.	TRBV18	TRBJ1-4	ASSSGGVNEKLF
TRBD1	TRBV5-1	TRBJ1-6	ASSPGQGALGNSPLH
.	TRBV9	TRBJ2-7	ASSSYRGAPSHEQY
TRBD1	TRBV11-2	TRBJ1-1	ASSPDRVGTEAF
.	TRBV7-7	TRBJ2-5	ASSLGTSRGGTQY
.	TRBV7-9	TRBJ2-1	ASSLTGGNYNEQF